This TCR beta chain was sequenced during a study of spatial heterogeneity in lung cancer. Whole-study context: Detected beta-chain sequences consistently exceeded alpha-chain sequences. Study findings and constraints: Ubiquitous, expanded tumor-derived TCRs were more frequently observed in blood at resection than at follow-up.

The CDR3 has 13 residues. The germline CDR1 and CDR2 sequences are SQVTM and ANQGSEA. Trimming stripped 6 bases from V and 5 bases from J, with 14 bases between. From the 5' RACE reads, TCRdb called clonotypes with MiXCR, one entry per CDR3 protein. The data contain over 7,500 distinct CDR3 sequences, around 8.6% of them seen just once; the ten biggest clones take up approximately 43%. Time point: sample taken at primary tumor resection. Samples were donated by 72 untreated early-stage non-small cell lung cancer patients. Sequencing covered unsorted whole RNA taken from tumor, nontumor lung or frozen PBMC. There are many counts of this clonotype. What it recognizes is unknown.

Sample: PBMCs, taken at surgery. The chain uses TRBV29-1 and TRBJ1-3; unclear D gene. The TCR was taken from a male donor with early-stage non-small cell lung cancer. The chain's CDR3 is CSVGNGERNTIYF. The CDR3 nucleotides are TGCAGCGTGGGAAACGGCGAACGAAACACCATATATTTT.